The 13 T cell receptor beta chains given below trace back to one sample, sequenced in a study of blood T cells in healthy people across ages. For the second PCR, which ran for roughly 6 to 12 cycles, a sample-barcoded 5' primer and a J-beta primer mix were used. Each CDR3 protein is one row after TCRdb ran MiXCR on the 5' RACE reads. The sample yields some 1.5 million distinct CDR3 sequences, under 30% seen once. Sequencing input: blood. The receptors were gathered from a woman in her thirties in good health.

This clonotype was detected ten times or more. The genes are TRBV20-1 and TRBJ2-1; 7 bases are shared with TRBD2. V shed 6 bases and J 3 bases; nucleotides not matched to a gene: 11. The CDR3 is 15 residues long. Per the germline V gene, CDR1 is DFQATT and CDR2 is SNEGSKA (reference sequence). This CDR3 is CSAEGPSGVYNEQFF. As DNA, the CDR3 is TGCAGTGCGGAGGGGCCTAGCGGAGTCTACAATGAGCAGTTCTTC.

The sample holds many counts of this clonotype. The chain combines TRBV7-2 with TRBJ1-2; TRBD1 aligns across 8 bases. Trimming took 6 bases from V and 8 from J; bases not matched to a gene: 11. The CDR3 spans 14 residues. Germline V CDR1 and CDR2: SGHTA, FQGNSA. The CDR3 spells CASRSGTGPPGYTF. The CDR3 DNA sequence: TGTGCCAGCAGATCCGGGACAGGCCCTCCGGGCTACACCTTC.

In DNA form, the CDR3 reads TGTGCTAGTGGTTTGGGGGGATCCTATATTTCGGAGACCCAGTACTTC. It specifies CASGLGGSYISETQYF. The gene calls are TRBV12-5 and TRBJ2-5; unclear D gene. Looked up from germline, CDR1 is LGHNT and CDR2 is FRNRAP. Trimming cost V 1 base and J 5 bases, with 17 bases left between them. The CDR3 consists of 16 residues.

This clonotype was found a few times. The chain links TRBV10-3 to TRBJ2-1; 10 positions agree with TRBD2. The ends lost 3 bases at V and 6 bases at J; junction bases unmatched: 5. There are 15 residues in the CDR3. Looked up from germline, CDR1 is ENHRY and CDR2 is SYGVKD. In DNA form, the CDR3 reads TGTGCCATCAGTGACGTAGCGGGAGGCGGCAATGAGCAGTTCTTC. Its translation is CAISDVAGGGNEQFF.

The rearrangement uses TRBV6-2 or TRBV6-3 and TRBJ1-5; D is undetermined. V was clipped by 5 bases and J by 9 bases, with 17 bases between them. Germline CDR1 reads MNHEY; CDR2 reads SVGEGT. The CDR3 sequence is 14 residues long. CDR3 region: CASSPNIGLRPQHF. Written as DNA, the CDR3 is TGTGCCAGCAGTCCGAACATAGGGTTACGGCCCCAGCATTTT.

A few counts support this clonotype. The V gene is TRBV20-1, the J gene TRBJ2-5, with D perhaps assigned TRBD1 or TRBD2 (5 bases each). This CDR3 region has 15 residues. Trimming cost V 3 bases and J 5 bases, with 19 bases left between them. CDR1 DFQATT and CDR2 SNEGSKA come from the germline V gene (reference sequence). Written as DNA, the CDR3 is TGCAGTGCTAGGAGGGGCAGCGGCCCAGGGGAGACCCAGTACTTC. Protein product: CSARRGSGPGETQYF.

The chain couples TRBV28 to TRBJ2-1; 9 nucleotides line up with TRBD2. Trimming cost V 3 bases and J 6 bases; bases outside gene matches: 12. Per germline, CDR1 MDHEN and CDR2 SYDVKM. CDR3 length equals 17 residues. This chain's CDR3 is CASSFLLTSGGSNEQFF. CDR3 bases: TGTGCCAGCAGTTTTCTCCTGACTAGCGGAGGGAGCAATGAGCAGTTCTTC.

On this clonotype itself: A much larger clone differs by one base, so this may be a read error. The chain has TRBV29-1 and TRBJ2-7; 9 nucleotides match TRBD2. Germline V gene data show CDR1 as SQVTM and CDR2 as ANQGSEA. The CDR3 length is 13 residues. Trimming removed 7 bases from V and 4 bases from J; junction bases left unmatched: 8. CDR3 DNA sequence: TGCAGCGCTGCATTGCGGGAGGGATACGAGCAGTACTTC. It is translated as CSAALREGYEQYF.

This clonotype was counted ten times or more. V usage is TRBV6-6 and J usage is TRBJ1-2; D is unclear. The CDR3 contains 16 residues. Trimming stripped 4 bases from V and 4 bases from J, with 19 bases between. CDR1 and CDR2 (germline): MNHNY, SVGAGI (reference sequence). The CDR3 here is CASSFTTLAVGYGYTF. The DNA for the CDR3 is TGTGCCAGCAGTTTCACTACCCTGGCCGTAGGCTATGGCTACACCTTC.

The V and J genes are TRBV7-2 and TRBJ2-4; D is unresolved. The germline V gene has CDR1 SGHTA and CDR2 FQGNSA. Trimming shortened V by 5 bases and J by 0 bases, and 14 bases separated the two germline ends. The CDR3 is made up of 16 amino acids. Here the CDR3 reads CASSPDGVIAKNIQYF. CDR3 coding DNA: TGTGCCAGCAGCCCAGATGGGGTAATAGCCAAAAACATTCAGTACTTC.

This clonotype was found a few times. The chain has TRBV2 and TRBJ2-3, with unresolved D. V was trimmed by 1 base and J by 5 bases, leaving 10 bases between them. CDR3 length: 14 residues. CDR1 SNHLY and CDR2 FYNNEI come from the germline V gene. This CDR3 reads CASSEGTTLDTQYF. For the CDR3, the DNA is TGTGCCAGCAGTGAAGGGACCACCCTAGATACGCAGTATTTT.

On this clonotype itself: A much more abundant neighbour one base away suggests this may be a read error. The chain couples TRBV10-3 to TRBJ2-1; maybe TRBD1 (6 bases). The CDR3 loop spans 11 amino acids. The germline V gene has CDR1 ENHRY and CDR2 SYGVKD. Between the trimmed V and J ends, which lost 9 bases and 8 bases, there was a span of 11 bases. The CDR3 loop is CAIGQRDEQFF. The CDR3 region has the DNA TGTGCCATTGGACAGAGGGATGAGCAGTTCTTC.

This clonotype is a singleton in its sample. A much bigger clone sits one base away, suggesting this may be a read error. CDR3 sequence (DNA): TGTGCCAGCTCACCCTGGGACAGGGGAGACGAGCAGTACTTC. It translates to CASSPWDRGDEQYF. The rearrangement links TRBV18 to TRBJ2-7; the match to TRBD1 covers 10 bases. The CDR3 is 14 amino acids. V lost 3 bases, J lost 5 bases, and 4 bases stayed unmatched. Germline V CDR1 and CDR2: KGHSH, LQKENI.